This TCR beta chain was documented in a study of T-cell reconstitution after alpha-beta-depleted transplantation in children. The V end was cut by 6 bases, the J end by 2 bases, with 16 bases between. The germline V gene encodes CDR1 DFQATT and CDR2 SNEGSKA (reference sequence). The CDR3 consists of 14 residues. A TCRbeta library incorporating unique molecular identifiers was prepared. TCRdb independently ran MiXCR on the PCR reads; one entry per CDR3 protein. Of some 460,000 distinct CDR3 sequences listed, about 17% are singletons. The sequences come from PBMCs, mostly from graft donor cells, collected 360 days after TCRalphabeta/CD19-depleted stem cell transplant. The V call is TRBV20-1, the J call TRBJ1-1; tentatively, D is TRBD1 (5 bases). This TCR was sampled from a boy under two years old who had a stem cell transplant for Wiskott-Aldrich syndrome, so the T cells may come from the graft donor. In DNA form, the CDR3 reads TGCAGTGCCGCTCGATGGGGACCTAACACTGAAGCTTTCTTT. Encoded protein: CSAARWGPNTEAFF.